This T cell receptor (beta chain) is drawn from a study of blood T cell repertoires in COVID-19. On the study more broadly: Samples taken during acute and convalescent COVID-19 were collected in the United States, Italy and Spain. PBMCs, B-cell-depleted T cells, or T cells provided the cDNA or gDNA that made up the material.

Between the trimmed V and J ends, which lost 2 bases and 3 bases, there was a span of 15 bases. The CDR3 extends over 16 amino acids. Per germline, CDR1 LGHNA and CDR2 YSLEER. Original analysis: It was from reference gene primer amplification that nucleated cell counts were estimated. Data came from immunoSEQ multiplex PCR; TCRdb stores just in-frame clones and leaves some out. V, J and clone size reflect that table, while D and trimming were determined from the DNA. The sample carries about 350,000 clones, approximately 89% recorded once. The chain employs TRBV4-3 and TRBJ2-3; a possible D gene is TRBD2 (5 bases). The sequenced material came from peripheral blood. This clonotype originated in a woman aged 18-29 years who had recovered from COVID-19. The CDR3 DNA sequence: TGCGCCAGCAGCCAATTGGGAGCCCTAGCTACAGATACGCAGTATTTT. Amino acids: CASSQLGALATDTQYF.